This T cell receptor beta chain comes out of a study of T cells in pancreatic ductal adenocarcinoma. Notes on the study in general: The resected pancreatic cancer cohort was biased toward the minority with early-stage disease.

Sequencing was performed with immunoSEQ multiplex PCR; in TCRdb, only in-frame clones are kept and a portion is missing. The sample yields roughly 100,000 clones, about 95% seen once. The selected patients with pancreatic ductal adenocarcinoma had surgery but no neoadjuvant therapy. As for this clone: What it binds is unknown.

The CDR3 is made up of 11 amino acids. Per the germline V gene, CDR1 is SNHLY and CDR2 is FYNNEI. Trimming stripped 4 bases from V and 7 bases from J, with 5 bases between. The chain employs TRBV2 and TRBJ2-1, with unresolved D. The receptor's source is a human donor with pancreatic ductal adenocarcinoma. Sequencing used PBMCs. The CDR3 sequence: CASSAENEQFF. CDR3 nucleotides: TGTGCCAGCAGTGCGGAGAATGAGCAGTTCTTC.